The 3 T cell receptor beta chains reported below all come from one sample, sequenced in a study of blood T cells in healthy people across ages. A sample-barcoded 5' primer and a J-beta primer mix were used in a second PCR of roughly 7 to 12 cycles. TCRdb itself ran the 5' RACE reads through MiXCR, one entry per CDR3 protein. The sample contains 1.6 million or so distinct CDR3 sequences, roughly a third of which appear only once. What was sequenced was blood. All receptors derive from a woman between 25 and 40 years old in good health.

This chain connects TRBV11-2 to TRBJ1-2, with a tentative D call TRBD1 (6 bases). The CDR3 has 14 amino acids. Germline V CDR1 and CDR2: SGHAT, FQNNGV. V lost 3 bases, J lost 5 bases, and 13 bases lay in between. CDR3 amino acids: CASSFPGACYGYTF. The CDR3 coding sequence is TGTGCCAGCAGCTTTCCGGGGGCTTGTTATGGCTACACCTTC.

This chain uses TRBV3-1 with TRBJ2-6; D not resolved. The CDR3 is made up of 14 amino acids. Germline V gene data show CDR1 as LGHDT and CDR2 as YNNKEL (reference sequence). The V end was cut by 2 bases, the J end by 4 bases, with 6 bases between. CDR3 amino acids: CASSQRPGANVLTF. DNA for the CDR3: TGTGCCAGCAGCCAAAGGCCCGGGGCCAACGTCCTGACTTTC.

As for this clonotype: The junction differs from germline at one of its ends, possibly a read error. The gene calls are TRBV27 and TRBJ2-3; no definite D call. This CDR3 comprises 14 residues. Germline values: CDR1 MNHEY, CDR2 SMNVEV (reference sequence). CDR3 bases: TGTGCCGGCAGATGGGGTGGGCTCACAGATACGCAGTATTTT. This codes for CAGRWGGLTDTQYF.